This TCR beta chain was found in a study of blood T cell repertoires in COVID-19. Turning to the study itself: Both acute and convalescent COVID-19 samples were obtained from the United States, Italy and Spain.

The Seattle patients, enrolled during active infection, were followed longitudinally. Repertoires were generated with immunoSEQ multiplex PCR, while TCRdb's copy carries only in-frame clones and drops some. The sample yields 300,000 to 400,000 clones, over 70% seen once. V was clipped by 5 bases and J by 6 bases, with 8 bases between them. CDR1 SGHNT and CDR2 YENEEA come from the germline V gene. This CDR3 spans 12 amino acids. The source is a woman between 50 and 59 years old with COVID-19, enrolled during active disease. J is TRBJ2-1 and V is TRBV11-3; D unresolved. The material sequenced was peripheral blood. CDR3 region: CASSPRLNEQFF. CDR3 nucleotide sequence: TGTGCCAGCAGCCCGCGCCTCAATGAGCAGTTCTTC.